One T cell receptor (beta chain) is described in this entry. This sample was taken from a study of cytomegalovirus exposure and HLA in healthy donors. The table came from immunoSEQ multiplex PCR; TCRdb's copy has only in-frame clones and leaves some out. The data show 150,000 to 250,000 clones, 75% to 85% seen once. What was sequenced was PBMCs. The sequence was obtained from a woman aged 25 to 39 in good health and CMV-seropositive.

Here the CDR3 reads CASRQGQGVNYEQYF. CDR3 in DNA: TGTGCCAGCAGACAGGGGCAAGGTGTTAACTACGAGCAGTACTTC. This sequence joins TRBV27 and TRBJ2-7; the match to TRBD1 covers 7 bases. V shed 6 bases, J shed 3 bases, and the junction held 11 bases outside the gene matches. CDR3 length: 15 residues. Germline CDR1 and CDR2: MNHEY and SMNVEV (reference sequence).